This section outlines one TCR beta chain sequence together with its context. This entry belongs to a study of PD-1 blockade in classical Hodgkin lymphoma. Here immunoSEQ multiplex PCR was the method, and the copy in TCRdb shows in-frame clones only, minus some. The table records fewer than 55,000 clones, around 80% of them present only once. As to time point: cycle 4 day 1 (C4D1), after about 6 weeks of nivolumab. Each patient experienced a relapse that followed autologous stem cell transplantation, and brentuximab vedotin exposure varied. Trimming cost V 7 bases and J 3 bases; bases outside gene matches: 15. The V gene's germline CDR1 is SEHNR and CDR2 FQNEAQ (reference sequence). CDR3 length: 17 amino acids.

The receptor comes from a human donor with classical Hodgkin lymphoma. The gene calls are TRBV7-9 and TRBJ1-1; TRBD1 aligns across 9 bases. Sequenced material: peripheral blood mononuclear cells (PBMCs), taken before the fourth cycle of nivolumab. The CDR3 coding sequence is TGTGCCAGCAAACAGGGGGCCCAGGGCGGGAGGTACACTGAAGCTTTCTTT. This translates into CASKQGAQGGRYTEAFF.